Below, 29 T cell receptor beta chains from the same sample are listed, as sequenced in a study of blood T cell repertoires in COVID-19. Clones were sequenced by immunoSEQ multiplex PCR, and TCRdb holds only the in-frame ones, with some missing. There are hundreds of thousands of clones in the sample; 65% to 90% occur only once, and over 10% lies in the top ten. The specimen was peripheral blood. All receptors derive from an older woman with COVID-19, enrolled during active disease.

This chain uses TRBV10-3 with TRBJ2-2; maybe TRBD1 (6 bases). V lost 6 bases to trimming and J lost 7 bases, with 12 bases between them. This CDR3 has 13 amino acids. Germline V gene sequence: CDR1 ENHRY, CDR2 SYGVKD. The CDR3 DNA reads as TGTGCCATCAGAGCAGGGGTAGGCGGGGAGCTGTTTTTT. This gives the protein CAIRAGVGGELFF.

The CDR3 spells CASRAGRNTGELFF. The CDR3 nucleotides are TGTGCCAGCAGGGCGGGGAGAAACACCGGGGAGCTGTTTTTT. This chain uses TRBV27 with TRBJ2-2; D is possibly TRBD2 (6 bases). The germline CDR1 and CDR2 sequences are MNHEY and SMNVEV (reference sequence). The CDR3 totals 14 residues. Trimming cost V 6 bases and J 2 bases, with 10 bases left between them.

The chain has TRBV5-1 and TRBJ1-3, with D tentatively TRBD1 (6 bases). The CDR3 covers 16 residues. Germline V gene data show CDR1 as SGHRS and CDR2 as YFSETQ. Trimming took off 0 bases at V and 3 bases at J, with 13 bases between the two ends. Here the CDR3 reads CASSLAGGRFGNTIYF. In DNA form, the CDR3 reads TGCGCCAGCAGCTTGGCCGGGGGGCGGTTTGGAAACACCATATATTTT.

This rearrangement joins TRBV30 to TRBJ2-2, with TRBD2 matching 7 bases. V shed 1 base and J 4 bases; nucleotides not matched to a gene: 9. The CDR3 runs 16 residues. CDR1 GTSNPN and CDR2 SVGIG come from the germline V gene (reference sequence). CDR3 nucleotides: TGTGCCTGGAGTGCCCCGGTGGGCGGGGGCACCGGGGAGCTGTTTTTT. Encoded protein: CAWSAPVGGGTGELFF.

This chain joins TRBV7-8 and TRBJ1-1; maybe TRBD1 (5 bases). Germline V CDR1 and CDR2: SGHVS, FQNEAQ. The CDR3 is made up of 18 amino acids. V dropped 0 bases and J dropped 0 bases, with 17 bases sitting between them. The CDR3 DNA follows: TGTGCCAGCAGCTTAGCGTGGCGACAGATAATAATGAACACTGAAGCTTTCTTT. It translates to CASSLAWRQIIMNTEAFF.

The J gene is TRBJ1-2, the V gene TRBV24-1; 7 bases map to TRBD1. CDR3 length: 15 amino acids. V was pared by 3 bases and J by 2 bases, with 5 bases of the junction left unmatched. Germline V gene data show CDR1 as KGHDR and CDR2 as SFDVKD. CDR3 DNA: TGTGCCACCAGTGATACTACACAGGGGAACTATGGCTACACCTTC. As protein: CATSDTTQGNYGYTF.

This clone has more than one count but fewer than ten. V usage is TRBV7-9 and J usage is TRBJ2-5; D ambiguous. CDR1 is SEHNR and CDR2 is FQNEAQ in the germline V gene (reference sequence). The V and J ends lost 1 base and 4 bases respectively, with 13 bases between them. The CDR3 is 15 residues long. CDR3: CASSLDRSLGETQYF. CDR3 DNA: TGTGCCAGCAGCTTAGACCGTAGTCTAGGAGAGACCCAGTACTTC.

The chain uses TRBV13 and TRBJ2-1; maybe TRBD2 (5 bases). The CDR3 runs to 15 residues. Trimming pared 5 bases from V and 10 bases from J, leaving 21 bases between. The germline CDR1 and CDR2 sequences are PRHDT and FYEKMQ (reference sequence). The CDR3 is CASSPRLSGVREQFF. CDR3 nucleotides: TGTGCCAGCAGCCCCCGACTGAGCGGCGTCCGAGAGCAGTTCTTC.

V usage is TRBV7-3 and J usage is TRBJ2-1; D gene uncertain. Trimming shortened V by 4 bases and J by 7 bases, and 11 bases separated the two germline ends. CDR1 and CDR2 (germline): SGHTA, FQGTGA. The CDR3 loop spans 13 amino acids. This chain's CDR3 is CASSSSLYNEQFF. For the CDR3, the DNA is TGTGCCAGCAGCTCCTCCTTATATAATGAGCAGTTCTTC.

The chain couples TRBV5-4 to TRBJ2-1, with 7 bases aligning to TRBD2. Germline V gives CDR1 SGHNT, CDR2 YYREEE (reference sequence). V lost 4 bases, J lost 9 bases, and 4 bases stayed unmatched. This CDR3 has 12 amino acids. The CDR3 DNA reads as TGTGCCAGCAGCCCTCCGGGGGGTGAGCAGTTCTTC. Translation: CASSPPGGEQFF.

The chain is built from TRBV29-1 and TRBJ1-1, with D tentatively TRBD1 (6 bases). CDR1 and CDR2 (germline): SQVTM, ANQGSEA. Trimming shortened V by 3 bases and J by 7 bases, and 18 bases separated the two germline ends. This CDR3 is built from 14 residues. The CDR3 DNA sequence: TGCAGCGTTGAGTTTGGGGGCGCGCGTAGTGAAGCTTTCTTT. The encoded protein is CSVEFGGARSEAFF.

The genes are TRBV3-1 (or the pseudogene TRBV3-2) and TRBJ1-1, with D perhaps TRBD1 (6 bases). V was trimmed by 1 base and J by 8 bases, leaving 14 bases between them. The germline CDR1 and CDR2 sequences are LGHDT and YNNKEL (reference sequence). CDR3 length equals 14 residues. CDR3: CASSQVKQGVEAFF. DNA for the CDR3: TGTGCCAGCAGCCAAGTAAAACAGGGTGTAGAAGCTTTCTTT.

This sequence joins TRBV29-1 and TRBJ1-2; 9 nucleotides agree with TRBD1. The V and J ends lost 0 bases and 9 bases, in that order; junction bases with no gene match: 8. The CDR3 runs 14 residues. Germline lookup yields CDR1 SQVTM and CDR2 ANQGSEA. CDR3 coding DNA: TGCAGCGTTGAAGATCCGGGACAGGGCCATCGCTACACCTTC. Translation gives CSVEDPGQGHRYTF.

This clone was recorded only once. The chain couples TRBV19 to TRBJ1-1, with D maybe TRBD1 (5 bases). This CDR3 is built from 15 residues. The germline gives CDR1 LNHDA, CDR2 SQIVND (reference sequence). The V end lost 0 bases, the J end lost 5 bases, and 13 bases lay between the germline ends. The CDR3: CASSIEGWGGTEAFF. The CDR3 coding sequence is TGTGCCAGTAGTATAGAGGGTTGGGGGGGAACTGAAGCTTTCTTT.

CDR3 amino acids: CASSSTGVAEQYF. Written as DNA, the CDR3 is TGTGCCAGCAGCTCCACAGGGGTTGCCGAGCAGTACTTC. The chain recombines TRBV7-2 with TRBJ2-7; 7 nucleotides line up with TRBD1. The germline V gene encodes CDR1 SGHTA and CDR2 FQGNSA. V trimming: 4 bases; J trimming: 6 bases; junction bases outside the gene matches: 6. The CDR3 consists of 13 residues.

V usage is TRBV7-2 and J usage is TRBJ2-2; D ambiguous. Germline V gene lookup returns CDR1 SGHTA and CDR2 FQGNSA. CDR3 size: 16 residues. Trimming removed 5 bases at V and 0 bases at J, with 13 bases between. The CDR3 protein is CASSLWLNTNTGELFF. CDR3 bases: TGTGCCAGCAGCCTTTGGCTGAACACGAACACCGGGGAGCTGTTTTTT.

The chain recombines TRBV7-6 with TRBJ1-2; 7 nucleotides agree with TRBD1. J was trimmed by 4 bases and V by 1 base; bases with no gene match: 6. Germline V gene lookup returns CDR1 SGHVS and CDR2 FNYEAQ. The CDR3 length is 15 residues. CDR3 loop: CASSLGIGTAYGYTF. Here the CDR3 DNA reads TGTGCCAGCAGCTTAGGCATCGGGACAGCCTATGGCTACACCTTC.

The CDR3, as DNA: TGTGCCAGCTCACCACCCTCAGATCCGTATGGCTACACCTTC. Translation: CASSPPSDPYGYTF. The J gene is TRBJ1-2, the V gene TRBV18; D call uncertain. CDR1 is KGHSH, CDR2 LQKENI, per germline. The CDR3 totals 14 residues. Trimming left V 0 bases short and J 5 bases short, with 10 bases between. The complete variable domain, with remaining parts taken from reference TRBV18 and TRBJ1-2, reads NAGVMQNPRHLVRRRGQEARLRCSPMKGHSHVYWYRQLPEEGLKFMVYLQKENIIDESGMPKERFSAEFPKEGPSILRIQQVVRGDSAAYFCASSPPSDPYGYTFGSGTRLTVV.

The gene calls are TRBV27 and TRBJ2-7; D is unclear. The CDR3 sequence is 14 residues long. Germline CDR1 reads MNHEY; CDR2 reads SMNVEV (reference sequence). Deletions cut 6 bases from V and 5 bases from J, with 17 bases between. DNA of the CDR3: TGTGCCAGCAGCCCTTTAAAAACCCGAGACGAGCAGTACTTC. As protein: CASSPLKTRDEQYF.

This clone was observed a handful of times. The chain couples TRBV24-1 to TRBJ1-1; 10 bases line up with TRBD1. There are 14 residues in the CDR3. Unmatched junction bases numbered 0, after V lost 3 bases and J lost 3 bases. Per germline, CDR1 KGHDR and CDR2 SFDVKD. For the CDR3, the DNA is TGTGCCACCAGTGATGGGACAGGGGACACTGAAGCTTTCTTT. Translating gives CATSDGTGDTEAFF.

This clone was detected a few times. This chain uses TRBV10-3 with TRBJ1-2; D uncertain. The V gene's germline CDR1 is ENHRY and CDR2 SYGVKD. V gave up 9 bases and J gave up 5 bases, with 22 bases separating them. The CDR3 loop spans 15 amino acids. DNA for the CDR3: TGTGCCATTTCAGGATCCCATAACTGGGCTTATGGCTACACCTTC. It translates to CAISGSHNWAYGYTF.

The gene calls are TRBV4-1 and TRBJ2-7; TRBD2 is a possible D gene (5 bases). The CDR3 has 15 amino acids. The germline V and J ends were trimmed by 0 bases and 4 bases, with 13 bases remaining between them. Germline lookup yields CDR1 MGHRA and CDR2 YSYEKL. CDR3 sequence: CASSQDRDRRYEQYF. DNA for the CDR3: TGCGCCAGCAGCCAAGATCGGGATAGAAGATACGAGCAGTACTTC.

V is TRBV10-3 and J is TRBJ2-1; D not resolved. V was cut by 4 bases and J by 12 bases, with 13 bases left in between. The CDR3 runs 12 residues. The germline CDR1 and CDR2 sequences are ENHRY and SYGVKD. The CDR3 nucleotides read TGTGCCATCAGTGCGGTGCGTCAACGGCAGTTCTTC. Translated, it gives CAISAVRQRQFF.

The chain has TRBV4-3 and TRBJ1-4; 7 bases fit TRBD1. Germline CDR1 and CDR2: LGHNA and YSLEER. The V segment lost 0 bases and the J segment 7 bases; nucleotides outside the gene matches: 8. The length of the CDR3 is 16 residues. CDR3 bases: TGCGCCAGCAGCCAAGATCTAGAGGGGGCGAGTGAAAAACTGTTTTTT. Protein product: CASSQDLEGASEKLFF.

The chain links TRBV3-1 (or the pseudogene TRBV3-2) to TRBJ1-1, with TRBD1 as a possible D gene (6 bases). Trimming pared 1 base from V and 1 base from J, leaving 10 bases between. CDR1 and CDR2 (germline): LGHDT, YNNKEL (reference sequence). This CDR3 contains 15 residues. CDR3 DNA sequence: TGTGCCAGCAGCCAAGGCCGGGGACAGAACACTGAAGCTTTCTTT. It translates to CASSQGRGQNTEAFF.

V and J are TRBV7-2 and TRBJ1-1; D possibly corresponds to TRBD1 (5 bases). This CDR3 spans 16 amino acids. The germline V and J ends were trimmed by 5 bases and 0 bases, with 16 bases remaining between them. Per the germline V gene, CDR1 is SGHTA and CDR2 is FQGNSA. DNA for the CDR3: TGTGCCAGCAGCCTTACCTCGGGAGGGGTGAACACTGAAGCTTTCTTT. It translates to CASSLTSGGVNTEAFF.

The V and J genes are TRBV30 and TRBJ1-6; D is unresolved. The CDR3 is made up of 14 amino acids. V lost 1 base to trimming and J lost 3 bases, with 7 bases between them. Germline values: CDR1 GTSNPN, CDR2 SVGIG (reference sequence). The CDR3 nucleotides read TGTGCCTGGAGTGACGGTTTCTATAATTCACCCCTCCACTTT. This codes for CAWSDGFYNSPLHF.

This chain connects TRBV19 to TRBJ1-6; D is perhaps TRBD1 (5 bases). Trimming removed 7 bases from V and 7 bases from J, with 14 bases in between. This CDR3 comprises 14 residues. The germline V gene encodes CDR1 LNHDA and CDR2 SQIVND (reference sequence). The CDR3 DNA reads as TGTGCCAGTACACCGGGGGGGGGAAATTCACCCCTCCACTTT. Translated, it gives CASTPGGGNSPLHF.

This sequence joins TRBV6-6 and TRBJ1-6; possible D gene TRBD1, 6 bases. From germline, CDR1 is MNHNY and CDR2 SVGAGI (reference sequence). Trimming stripped 5 bases from V and 13 bases from J, with 30 bases between. The CDR3 contains 18 residues. The CDR3 DNA follows: TGTGCCAGCAGTCGCGAAGGGGGACACCCTAATTCGGGGCCCCCCCTCCACTTT. This gives the protein CASSREGGHPNSGPPLHF.